Following are 16 T cell receptor beta chains from one sample sequenced in a study of PD-L1 blockade in urothelial cancer. Using immunoSEQ multiplex PCR, the repertoire was profiled, and TCRdb retains in-frame clones only, with some absent. The sample consists of approximately 110,000 clones, over 75% of them appearing once. The specimen was PBMCs, collected around atezolizumab (anti-PD-L1) treatment. All receptors derive from a man over 45 with urothelial cancer.

This chain joins TRBV7-8 and TRBJ2-1, with D perhaps TRBD1 (6 bases). Trimming removed 6 bases from V and 5 bases from J, with 8 bases in between. The CDR3 runs 12 residues. Looked up from germline, CDR1 is SGHVS and CDR2 is FQNEAQ. The CDR3 loop is CASRRTDNEQFF. The DNA for the CDR3 is TGTGCCAGCAGAAGGACAGACAATGAGCAGTTCTTC. The full variable domain, with the rest looked up from reference TRBV7-8 and TRBJ2-1, is GAGVSQSPRYKVAKRGQDVALRCDPISGHVSLFWYQQALGQGPEFLTYFQNEAQLDKSGLPSDRFFAERPEGSVSTLKIQRTQQEDSAVYLCASRRTDNEQFFGPGTRLTVL.

The chain combines TRBV5-4 with TRBJ1-2, with TRBD1 matching over 8 bases. Germline CDR1 and CDR2: SGHNT and YYREEE (reference sequence). After removal of 4 bases from V and 1 base from J, the junction contained 3 bases not matched to a gene. This CDR3 comprises 14 residues. The CDR3 sequence: CASSAGQGNYGYTF. DNA for the CDR3: TGTGCCAGCAGCGCTGGACAGGGTAACTATGGCTACACCTTC.

V gene TRBV4-1 combines with J gene TRBJ2-7; 7 bases map to TRBD1. Trimming cost V 4 bases and J 2 bases; bases outside gene matches: 2. The CDR3 has 13 residues. The V gene's germline CDR1 is MGHRA and CDR2 YSYEKL. The CDR3 reads CASSPDRTYEQYF. The CDR3 DNA follows: TGCGCCAGCAGCCCGGACAGGACCTACGAGCAGTACTTC.

This chain connects TRBV6-1 to TRBJ2-5, with TRBD1 identical over 9 bases. Germline trimming cut 6 bases from V and 4 bases from J; bases unmatched to any gene: 6. This CDR3 region has 14 residues. Germline V lookup: CDR1 MNHNS, CDR2 SASEGT. CDR3 residues: CASSTGQGSETQYF. In DNA form, the CDR3 reads TGTGCCAGCAGCACCGGACAGGGGTCAGAGACCCAGTACTTC.

J is TRBJ1-1 and V is TRBV28; the match to TRBD1 covers 8 bases. V gave up 8 bases and J gave up 10 bases; unmatched junction bases: 12. This CDR3 spans 13 amino acids. Germline CDR1 MDHEN, CDR2 SYDVKM. CDR3 bases: TGTGCCAGCTCGACAGGGGATAGACTCTCAGCTTTCTTT. Its translation is CASSTGDRLSAFF.

This chain connects TRBV29-1 to TRBJ1-1; no clear D. V lost 1 base to trimming and J lost 4 bases, with 10 bases between them. The CDR3 is 13 residues long. CDR1 SQVTM and CDR2 ANQGSEA come from the germline V gene. Written as DNA, the CDR3 is TGCAGCGTTGAAGGCAGCGAGGGCACTGAAGCTTTCTTT. As protein: CSVEGSEGTEAFF.

The chain links TRBV5-1 to TRBJ1-4, with a weak D call TRBD1 (6 bases). V lost 4 bases to trimming and J lost 5 bases, with 12 bases between them. CDR3 length equals 14 residues. Per germline, CDR1 SGHRS and CDR2 YFSETQ. The CDR3 nucleotides read TGCGCCAGCAGCAATGGACAGCTAAATGAAAAACTGTTTTTT. This encodes CASSNGQLNEKLFF.

This chain connects TRBV7-2 to TRBJ1-2; TRBD1 aligns across 7 bases. The CDR3 length is 14 residues. Per the germline V gene, CDR1 is SGHTA and CDR2 is FQGNSA. The trim removed 5 bases at V and 4 bases at J, leaving 7 bases unmatched. This chain's CDR3 is CASSHPKGAYGYTF. The DNA of the CDR3 is TGTGCCAGCAGCCACCCCAAGGGGGCCTATGGCTACACCTTC.

This sequence joins TRBV11-2 and TRBJ2-1, with 9 bases identical to TRBD2. CDR1 is SGHAT, CDR2 FQNNGV, per germline. Trimming took 4 bases from V and 7 from J; bases not matched to a gene: 17. The CDR3 spans 18 residues. The CDR3 sequence: CASSSPKALAGEVNEQFF. The CDR3 coding sequence is TGTGCCAGCAGCTCTCCAAAAGCTTTAGCGGGAGAGGTGAATGAGCAGTTCTTC.

This chain uses TRBV27 with TRBJ2-1; 7 bases line up with TRBD2. CDR3 length equals 15 residues. V lost 4 bases, J lost 7 bases, and 10 bases stayed unmatched. CDR1 and CDR2 (germline): MNHEY, SMNVEV (reference sequence). The DNA of the CDR3 is TGTGCCAGCAGTTCGGGCGGGAGCCTGCGGAATGAGCAGTTCTTC. This translates into CASSSGGSLRNEQFF.

V is TRBV5-1 and J is TRBJ1-2, with 8 bases matching TRBD1. Germline V lookup: CDR1 SGHRS, CDR2 YFSETQ. This CDR3 comprises 14 residues. Losses at the gene ends were 4 bases for V and 4 bases for J; bases not matched to a gene: 6. This CDR3 reads CASSEPTGVYGYTF. CDR3 nucleotide sequence: TGCGCCAGCAGCGAACCGACAGGGGTCTATGGCTACACCTTC.

The gene calls are TRBV28 and TRBJ1-4; a possible D gene is TRBD1 (5 bases). Germline CDR1 reads MDHEN; CDR2 reads SYDVKM. V dropped 2 bases and J dropped 6 bases, with 10 bases sitting between them. The CDR3 has 14 amino acids. The CDR3 loop is CASSLGAGYEKLFF. CDR3 bases: TGTGCCAGCAGTTTAGGGGCAGGGTATGAAAAACTGTTTTTT.

The V gene is TRBV28, the J gene TRBJ1-5; 10 bases line up with TRBD1. This CDR3 is 18 amino acids long. Germline CDR1 MDHEN, CDR2 SYDVKM. V was clipped by 3 bases and J by 0 bases; unmatched bases: 8. CDR3 protein: CASSFIRDRGYSNQPQHF. The CDR3 DNA sequence: TGTGCCAGCAGTTTTATCCGGGACAGGGGCTATAGCAATCAGCCCCAGCATTTT.

The chain employs TRBV6-6 and TRBJ2-1; 8 bases agree with TRBD2. The CDR3 spans 15 residues. Germline V CDR1 and CDR2: MNHNY, SVGAGI (reference sequence). The V segment lost 6 bases and the J segment 4 bases; nucleotides outside the gene matches: 8. Here the CDR3 reads CASSFIAGPYNEQFF. Here the CDR3 DNA reads TGTGCCAGCAGCTTCATAGCGGGACCATACAATGAGCAGTTCTTC.

The chain combines TRBV5-5 with TRBJ2-7; no firm D call. V lost 2 bases to trimming and J lost 5 bases, with 8 bases between them. This CDR3 has 12 amino acids. Germline assignment: CDR1 SGHKS and CDR2 YYEKEE (reference sequence). The CDR3 DNA reads as TGTGCCAGCAGCTTCCCTCGCGACGAGCAGTACTTC. Translated, it gives CASSFPRDEQYF. The full variable domain, in which reference TRBV5-5 and TRBJ2-7 provide the parts outside the CDR3, is DAGVTQSPTHLIKTRGQQVTLRCSPISGHKSVSWYQQVLGQGPQFIFQYYEKEERGRGNFPDRFSARQFPNYSSELNVNALLLGDSALYLCASSFPRDEQYFGPGTRLTVT.

This chain joins TRBV21-1 and TRBJ1-2; TRBD1, the table's D call, was not compared with the DNA. TRBV21-1 is listed as a pseudogene. The CDR3 spans 15 residues. The CDR3, as DNA: TGTGCCAGCAGCAAAGCCGCAGGGGGGTGGAATGGCTACACCTTC. Translation gives CASSKAAGGWNGYTF.